The clone carrying this TCR beta chain has just a few counts. This record comes from a study of OX40 agonist ivuxolimab in advanced cancers. Study at large: A history of anti-PD-1, anti-PD-L1 or anti-CTLA-4 therapy was acceptable, and 40% had some.

CDR1 is LNHDA and CDR2 is SQIVND in the germline V gene (reference sequence). V was trimmed by 3 bases and J by 8 bases, leaving 8 bases between them. The CDR3 sequence is 13 residues long. Generated by immunoSEQ multiplex PCR, the TCRdb table keeps only in-frame clones and is missing some. The sample includes roughly 75,000 clones, around 86% of them seen just once. This sequence was found in an adult with an advanced solid tumor such as melanoma, head and neck, liver or kidney cancer. The genes are TRBV19 and TRBJ1-6; D is undetermined. Here the sequenced sample was CD4+ or CD8+ T cells sorted from blood, taken in a trial of the OX40 agonist ivuxolimab. The CDR3 coding sequence is TGTGCCAGTAGTATCGGAAGGGATTCACCCCTCCACTTT. It is translated as CASSIGRDSPLHF.